This paragraph covers one T cell receptor (beta chain) sequence. Its cognate antigen is unknown. Profiling relied on immunoSEQ multiplex PCR, and the TCRdb table lists in-frame clones only, not all of them. The data contain around 70,000 clones, just over 90% of them singletons. The sample originates from a study of cytotoxic CD8 clonotypes in ibrutinib-treated CLL. Broader study findings: Collection times varied between progressing and sustained-remission patients. Public clonotypes showed up rarely, and on treatment they shrank or held steady. Baseline clonality was higher than in age-matched healthy donors and moved in step with circulating CD8+ T-cell counts.

V gave up 3 bases and J gave up 6 bases, with 18 bases separating them. Germline CDR1 and CDR2: SGHDN and FVKESK. The CDR3 totals 15 residues. This TCR was recovered from a human donor with chronic lymphocytic leukemia. The chain uses TRBV14 and TRBJ2-7; a possible D gene is TRBD1 (6 bases). The sequencing used PBMCs, collected after 12 months of ibrutinib treatment. The CDR3 sequence is CASSQNRAPSGEQYF. The CDR3 DNA is TGTGCCAGCAGCCAGAACAGGGCACCGTCTGGCGAGCAGTACTTC.